Listed below are T cell receptor beta chains from one sample, sequenced in a study of CD8 T cells in ankylosing spondylitis. Each CDR3 protein gets one entry after TCRdb re-called the 5' RACE reads with MiXCR. This table holds fewer than 500,000 distinct CDR3 sequences, about 22% found once. The sample taken for sequencing was blood, either unsorted or a sorted T cell fraction (not recorded which). The receptor set was obtained from a male donor with ankylosing spondylitis. The CDR3 runs from the conserved cysteine through the conserved F or W.

j_gene	v_gene	CDR3aa
TRBJ2-2	TRBV20-1	CSARDWDTGELFF
TRBJ1-5	TRBV7-2	CASSENAISNQPQHF
TRBJ2-2	TRBV20-1	CSAREGGRTGKTGELFF
TRBJ2-3	TRBV5-1	CASSLALQGADTQYF
TRBJ1-2	TRBV29-1	CSVEDSYYGYTF
TRBJ2-2	TRBV18	CASSTVVTGELFF
TRBJ2-1	TRBV18	CASSPSGSGAYNEQFF
TRBJ1-4	TRBV12-3/TRBV12-4	CASRATATNEKLFF
TRBJ2-1	TRBV5-1	CASSLEGREVDEQFF
TRBJ2-3	TRBV6-5	CASSYGGASGGADTQYF
TRBJ1-5	TRBV15	CATGSYNQPQHF
TRBJ2-5	TRBV6-5	CASSYSAGGDLETQYF
TRBJ1-6	TRBV29-1	CSARTGTIGPLHF
TRBJ2-7	TRBV15	CATSSLSGTLPNEQYF
TRBJ2-5	TRBV6-1	CASKGTRVGSETQYF
TRBJ2-2	TRBV11-2	CASSWGAANTGELFF
TRBJ2-5	TRBV7-9	CASRPVGRGRLQETQYF
TRBJ1-1	TRBV29-1	CSARLMNTEAFF
TRBJ2-7	TRBV5-1	CASSLQGWAYEQYF
TRBJ2-5	TRBV19	CASSIRGAGETQYF
TRBJ2-2	TRBV29-1	CSARDRNTGELFF
TRBJ2-3	TRBV5-1	CASSLALSTGREDTQYF
TRBJ1-3	TRBV30	CAWSKGQGWSGNTIYF
TRBJ2-5	TRBV4-1	CASSQVGSTQETQYF
TRBJ1-4	TRBV7-8	CASSWTRTNEKLFF
TRBJ2-6	TRBV10-3	CAITRDSDGNVLTF
TRBJ1-2	TRBV29-1	CSEQTGGGYTF
TRBJ2-1	TRBV7-8	CASSLARRLAGPRGEQFF
TRBJ2-1	TRBV3-1	CASSQDGTGLGDEQFF
TRBJ2-7	TRBV5-1	CASSLITREYEQYF
TRBJ2-2	TRBV27	CASSPNPDRGTGELFF
TRBJ1-2	TRBV2	CASRPQASDLYGYTF
TRBJ1-1	TRBV3-1	CASSQQGFGGEAFF
TRBJ1-3	TRBV25-1	CASSEFGVFSDTIYF
TRBJ1-5	TRBV7-2	CASSYDRAQPQHF
TRBJ1-5	TRBV7-2	CASSPRTGHNQPQHF
TRBJ2-2	TRBV28	CASRTGWTGELFF
TRBJ2-5	TRBV5-1	CASRLDRETQYF
TRBJ1-2	TRBV12-3/TRBV12-4	CASSLGSYGYTF
TRBJ1-1	TRBV12-3/TRBV12-4	CASSPRGGSRAFF
TRBJ1-1	TRBV6-6	CASRAVGSEAFF